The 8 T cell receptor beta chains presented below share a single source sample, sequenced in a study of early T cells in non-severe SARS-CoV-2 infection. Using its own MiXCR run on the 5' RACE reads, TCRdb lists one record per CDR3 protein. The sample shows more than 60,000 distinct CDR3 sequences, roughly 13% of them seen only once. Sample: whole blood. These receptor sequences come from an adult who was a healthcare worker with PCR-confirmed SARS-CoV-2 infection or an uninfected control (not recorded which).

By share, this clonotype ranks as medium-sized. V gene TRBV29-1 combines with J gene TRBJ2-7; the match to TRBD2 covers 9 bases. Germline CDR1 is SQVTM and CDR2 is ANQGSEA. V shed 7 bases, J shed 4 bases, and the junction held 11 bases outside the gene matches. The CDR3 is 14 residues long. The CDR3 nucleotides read TGCAGCGCCACATCTAGCGGGACCATTTACGAGCAGTACTTC. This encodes CSATSSGTIYEQYF.

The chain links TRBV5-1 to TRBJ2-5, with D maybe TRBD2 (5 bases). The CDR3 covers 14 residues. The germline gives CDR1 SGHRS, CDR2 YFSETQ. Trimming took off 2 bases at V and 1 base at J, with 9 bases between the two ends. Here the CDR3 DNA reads TGCGCCAGCAGCTTAAGTCTAGCCCAAGAGACCCAGTACTTC. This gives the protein CASSLSLAQETQYF.

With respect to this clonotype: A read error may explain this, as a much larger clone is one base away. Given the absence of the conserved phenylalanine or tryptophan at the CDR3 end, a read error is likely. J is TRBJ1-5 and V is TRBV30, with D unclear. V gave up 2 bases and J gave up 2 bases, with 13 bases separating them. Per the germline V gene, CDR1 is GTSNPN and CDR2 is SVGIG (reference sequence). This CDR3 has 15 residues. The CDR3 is CAWSNTPSRNQPQHS. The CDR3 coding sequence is TGTGCCTGGAGTAACACCCCATCCCGCAATCAGCCCCAGCATTCT.

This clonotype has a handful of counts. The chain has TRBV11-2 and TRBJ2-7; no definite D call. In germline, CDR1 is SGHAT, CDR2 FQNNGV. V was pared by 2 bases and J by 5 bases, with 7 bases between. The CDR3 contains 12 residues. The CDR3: CASSLIANEQYF. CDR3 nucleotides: TGTGCCAGCAGCTTAATAGCAAACGAGCAGTACTTC.

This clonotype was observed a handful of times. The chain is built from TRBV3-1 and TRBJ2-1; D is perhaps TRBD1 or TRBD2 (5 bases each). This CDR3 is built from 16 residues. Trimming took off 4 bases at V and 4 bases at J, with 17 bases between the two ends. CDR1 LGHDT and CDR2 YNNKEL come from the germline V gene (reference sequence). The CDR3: CASSLPPGRDYNEQFF. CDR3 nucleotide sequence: TGTGCCAGCAGCCTTCCTCCGGGACGGGATTACAATGAGCAGTTCTTC.

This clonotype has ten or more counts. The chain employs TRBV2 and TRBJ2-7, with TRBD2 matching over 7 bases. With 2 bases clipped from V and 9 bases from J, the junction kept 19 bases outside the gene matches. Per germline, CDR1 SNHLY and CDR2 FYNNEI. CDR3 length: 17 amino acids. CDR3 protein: CASSETRAGLQPTRQYF. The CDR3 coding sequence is TGTGCCAGCAGTGAAACGCGTGCGGGACTACAACCTACGAGGCAGTACTTC.

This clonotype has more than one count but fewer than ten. In DNA form, the CDR3 reads TGTGCCAGCACCCCACCCTACGCGGTAAGCTCCTACGAGCAGTACTTC. Residues: CASTPPYAVSSYEQYF. This chain connects TRBV6-1 to TRBJ2-7; D is ambiguous. The CDR3 is made up of 16 amino acids. The V gene's germline CDR1 is MNHNS and CDR2 SASEGT. V was pared by 7 bases and J by 0 bases, with 19 bases between.

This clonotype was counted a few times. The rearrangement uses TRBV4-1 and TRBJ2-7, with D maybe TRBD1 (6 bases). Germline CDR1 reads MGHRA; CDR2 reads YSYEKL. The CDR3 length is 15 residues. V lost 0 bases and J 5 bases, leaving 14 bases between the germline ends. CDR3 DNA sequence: TGCGCCAGCAGCCAAGATGGGGGCAGGGCCCACGAGCAGTACTTC. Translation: CASSQDGGRAHEQYF.